Listed here is a single TCR beta chain. In germline, CDR1 is ENHRY, CDR2 SYGVKD. Trimming cost V 4 bases and J 6 bases, with 12 bases left between them. The CDR3 totals 13 residues. Using unique molecular identifiers, the investigators prepared the TCRbeta library. TCRdb processed the PCR reads anew with MiXCR; each CDR3 protein has one entry. The sample contains about 610,000 distinct CDR3 sequences, roughly 10% of which appear only once. This sample is part of a study of T-cell reconstitution after alpha-beta-depleted transplantation in children. Sequenced material: PBMCs from the stem cell graft donor, taken from the stem cell graft. V usage is TRBV10-3 and J usage is TRBJ1-2; D may be TRBD1 (6 bases). The source of this sequence is a human donor who donated a stem cell graft to a child with acute myeloid leukemia. CDR3 sequence: CAISGGGIDGYTF. In DNA form, the CDR3 reads TGTGCCATCAGTGGAGGGGGTATTGATGGCTACACCTTC.